Listed here is a single TCR beta chain. What it recognizes is unknown. This sample is drawn from a study of cytomegalovirus exposure and HLA in healthy donors. The study, taken as a whole, reports: Several top significant clusters appeared, in a later analysis, to be linked to common viral pathogens. It was reported in a later analysis that an Asian-associated ancestry cluster showed fewer N-insertions than the roughly 660-donor mean.

PCR amplification relied on 60 Vbeta primers (plus 13 Jbeta primers). The protocol was immunoSEQ multiplex PCR, while the TCRdb copy is restricted to in-frame clones and leaves out a portion. The sample lists fewer than 150,000 clones; 70% to 80% were seen once. Germline CDR1 reads SGDLS; CDR2 reads YYNGEE. This CDR3 is built from 15 residues. With 3 bases removed from V and 0 bases from J, the gap between germline ends came to 12 bases. Healthy bone marrow donors formed the donor group. The chain has TRBV9 and TRBJ2-5; D is unclear. Sequenced: PBMCs. This TCR was recovered from a man aged 18-30 years in good health and CMV-seronegative. CDR3 sequence (DNA): TGTGCCAGCAGCGGAAGCACCACAGACCAAGAGACCCAGTACTTC. This sequence encodes CASSGSTTDQETQYF.